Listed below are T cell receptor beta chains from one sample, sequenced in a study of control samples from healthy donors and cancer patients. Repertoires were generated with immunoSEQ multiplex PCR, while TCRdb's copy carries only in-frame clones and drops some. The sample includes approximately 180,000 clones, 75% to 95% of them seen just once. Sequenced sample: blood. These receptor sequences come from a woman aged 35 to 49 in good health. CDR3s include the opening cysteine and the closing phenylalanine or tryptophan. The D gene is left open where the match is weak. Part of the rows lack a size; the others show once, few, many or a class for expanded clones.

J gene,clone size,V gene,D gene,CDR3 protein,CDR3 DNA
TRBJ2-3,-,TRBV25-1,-,CASTFGEGTQYF,TGTGCCAGCACCTTTGGAGAGGGTACGCAGTATTTT
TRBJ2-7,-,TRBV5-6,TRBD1,CASSTKPQGSYEQYF,TGTGCCAGCAGCACCAAGCCACAGGGGTCCTACGAGCAGTACTTC
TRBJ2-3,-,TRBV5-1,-,CASSVGRGARDTQYF,TGCGCCAGCAGCGTAGGTCGGGGGGCAAGAGATACGCAGTATTTT
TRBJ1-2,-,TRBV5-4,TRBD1,CASSSTPGTGYYGYTF,TGTGCCAGCAGCTCAACCCCCGGGACAGGGTACTATGGCTACACCTTC
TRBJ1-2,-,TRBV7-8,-,CASSLRTGYGYTF,TGTGCCAGCAGCTTACGGACGGGCTATGGCTACACCTTC
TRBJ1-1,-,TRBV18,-,CASSPERRVTDTEAFF,TGTGCCAGCTCACCGGAGAGAAGGGTCACGGACACTGAAGCTTTCTTT
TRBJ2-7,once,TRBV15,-,CATSRGGAEDEQYF,TGTGCCACCAGCAGAGGGGGTGCCGAGGACGAGCAGTACTTC
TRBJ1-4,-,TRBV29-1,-,CSVLLGGNEKLFF,TGCAGCGTTCTACTGGGGGGTAATGAAAAACTGTTTTTT
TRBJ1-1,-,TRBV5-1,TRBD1,CATRRYRGRFF,TGCGCCACCAGGAGATACAGGGGGCGGTTCTTT
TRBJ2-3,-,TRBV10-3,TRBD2,CAISAGTSGTLDTQYF,TGTGCCATCAGTGCCGGGACTAGCGGGACCCTAGATACGCAGTATTTT
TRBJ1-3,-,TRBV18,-,CASSPPGASGNTIYF,TGTGCCAGCTCACCACCGGGGGCCTCTGGAAACACCATATATTTT
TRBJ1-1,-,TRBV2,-,CASSARGVKSTEAFF,TGTGCCAGCAGTGCTAGGGGGGTGAAAAGCACTGAAGCTTTCTTT
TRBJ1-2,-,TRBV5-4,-,CASSLEGSANYGYTF,TGTGCCAGCAGCTTGGAGGGATCAGCTAACTATGGCTACACCTTC
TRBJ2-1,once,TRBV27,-,CASSEGLSSYNEQFF,TGTGCCAGCAGTGAGGGACTGAGCTCCTACAATGAGCAGTTCTTC
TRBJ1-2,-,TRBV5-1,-,CASSFEGGNYGYTF,TGCGCCAGCAGCTTTGAGGGGGGGAACTATGGCTACACCTTC
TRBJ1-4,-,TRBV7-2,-,CASSLASGVELFF,TGTGCCAGCAGCTTAGCGTCCGGGGTTGAACTGTTTTTT
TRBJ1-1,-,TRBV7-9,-,CASSLGSRGGRNTEAFF,TGTGCCAGCAGCTTAGGATCACGCGGGGGAAGGAACACTGAAGCTTTCTTT
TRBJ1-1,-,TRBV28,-,CASNRARGNTEAFF,TGTGCCAGCAATCGGGCGCGAGGGAACACTGAAGCTTTCTTT
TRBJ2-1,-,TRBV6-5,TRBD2,CASSFSGLAGEPPFF,TGTGCCAGCAGTTTCTCCGGACTAGCGGGGGAGCCCCCATTCTTC
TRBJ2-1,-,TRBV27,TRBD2,CASRLAGGPPEQFF,TGTGCCAGCAGGCTAGCGGGGGGGCCTCCCGAGCAGTTCTTC